The rows below give T cell receptor beta chains drawn from one sample of a study of T cells after somatic rescue of genetic block. Measured with immunoSEQ multiplex PCR; TCRdb has only the in-frame clones, and not every one. Altogether 9,500 to 15,000 clones are present, around 72% being singletons, with the ten largest covering about 20%. The sequencing sample was made of peripheral blood mononuclear cells (PBMCs). These receptor sequences come from a boy aged 5 to 17. Both conserved end residues are part of each CDR3. A D gene is named only where the DNA matches it firmly. Clone size is not always given. Where it is, it says once, few, many or a class for expanded clones.

d_call j_call v_call clone_size cdr3_aa cdr3_nt
NA TRBJ2-4 TRBV7-2 NA CASSLGRTKNIQYF TGTGCCAGCAGCTTAGGGAGGACCAAAAACATTCAGTACTTC
TRBD1 TRBJ1-1 TRBV6-4 NA CASSRQGSDTEAFF TGTGCCAGCAGCCGACAGGGGTCGGACACTGAAGCTTTCTTT
NA TRBJ2-7 TRBV15 NA CATSREGQVQYF TGTGCCACCAGCAGAGAGGGGCAGGTCCAGTACTTC
NA TRBJ1-2 TRBV6-1 NA CASSEAMGGGYTF TGTGCCAGCAGTGAAGCAATGGGTGGTGGCTACACCTTC
NA TRBJ2-4 TRBV19 NA CASSILYSEGAKNIQYF TGTGCCAGTAGTATATTGTATAGCGAGGGGGCCAAAAACATTCAGTACTTC
TRBD2 TRBJ2-1 TRBV11-3 NA CASSLENPGLAGGYNEQFF TGTGCCAGCAGCTTAGAAAACCCTGGACTAGCGGGGGGGTACAATGAGCAGTTCTTC
NA TRBJ2-3 TRBV5-1 NA CASSLIDTQYF TGCGCCAGCAGCTTGATTGATACGCAGTATTTT
NA TRBJ1-5 TRBV28 NA CAVQLGGAYSNQPQHF TGTGCAGTCCAGTTGGGGGGTGCCTATAGCAATCAGCCCCAGCATTTT
NA TRBJ2-1 TRBV21-1 few CASSGQAPTYNEQFF TGTGCCAGCAGCGGTCAGGCCCCCACCTACAATGAGCAGTTCTTC
NA TRBJ1-1 TRBV10-3 NA CASKSGRGSAFF TGTGCCAGCAAATCGGGAAGGGGGAGCGCTTTCTTT
NA TRBJ2-2 TRBV30 NA CAWSVVRGGGELFF TGTGCCTGGAGTGTCGTTCGTGGAGGCGGGGAGCTGTTTTTT
TRBD1 TRBJ1-2 TRBV5-1 NA CASSPETGPYGYTF TGCGCCAGCAGCCCTGAGACAGGGCCCTATGGCTACACCTTC
TRBD1 TRBJ1-5 TRBV19 NA CASSIGRGRVKQPQHF TGTGCCAGTAGTATCGGCAGGGGGAGGGTAAAGCAGCCCCAGCATTTT
NA TRBJ2-3 TRBV7-9 NA CASSLGALSTDTQYF TGTGCCAGCAGCTTGGGGGCACTTAGCACAGATACGCAGTATTTT
NA TRBJ1-2 TRBV6-5 NA CASSYSWFSYGYTF TGTGCCAGCAGTTACTCTTGGTTCAGCTATGGCTACACCTTC
NA TRBJ2-3 TRBV5-4 few CASSLMATDTQYF TGTGCCAGCAGCTTGATGGCGACAGATACGCAGTATTTT